Listed below are T cell receptor beta chains from one sample, sequenced in a study. TCRdb recomputed calls from the 5' RACE reads with MiXCR, one row per CDR3 protein. The sample includes roughly 60,000 distinct CDR3 sequences, less than 30% of them seen just once. Sequencing input: tumor-infiltrating Tregs sorted from the breast tumor. Every receptor here comes from a female donor with breast cancer. The CDR3 runs from the conserved cysteine through the conserved F or W. A D gene is named only where the DNA matches it firmly. Size tells how often a clone was seen (once, few, many) or the class of an expanded clone, and some rows leave it out.

len | j_gene | d_gene | v_gene | abundance | CDR3aa | CDR3nt
15 | TRBJ2-7 | - | TRBV27 | - | CASSHGSYLSYEQYF | TGTGCCAGCAGTCATGGGTCCTATCTTAGCTACGAGCAGTACTTC
12 | TRBJ2-1 | - | TRBV2 | few | CASRKASTEQFF | TGTGCCAGCAGAAAAGCTAGTACTGAGCAGTTCTTC
15 | TRBJ2-1 | TRBD2 | TRBV5-1 | many | CASSPTSGRAVEQFF | TGCGCCAGCAGCCCCACTAGCGGGAGGGCCGTTGAGCAGTTCTTC
17 | TRBJ2-2 | - | TRBV12-3/TRBV12-4 | - | CASTLWVPKYGVGELFF | TGTGCCAGCACCCTTTGGGTCCCCAAGTATGGTGTGGGGGAGCTGTTTTTT
20 | TRBJ2-1 | TRBD2 | TRBV6-6 | few | CASINTGALAGGWTYNEQFF | TGTGCCAGCATTAATACGGGAGCACTAGCGGGGGGGTGGACCTACAATGAGCAGTTCTTC
13 | TRBJ2-1 | - | TRBV12-3/TRBV12-4 | - | CASSPSPTNRRFF | TGTGCCAGCAGCCCCTCACCGACCAACCGACGGTTCTTC
16 | TRBJ1-1 | - | TRBV7-9 | - | CANSLAASSGVTVAFF | TGTGCCAACAGCTTAGCGGCCAGTTCGGGAGTCACTGTAGCTTTCTTT
16 | TRBJ2-5 | TRBD2 | TRBV7-2 | few | CASSPTRLAGVETQYF | TGTGCCAGCAGCCCTACAAGGCTAGCGGGAGTAGAGACCCAGTACTTC
14 | TRBJ1-1 | - | TRBV20-1 | many | CSAEEPPGVTEAFF | TGCAGTGCTGAAGAGCCCCCTGGGGTCACTGAAGCTTTCTTT
14 | TRBJ1-1 | - | TRBV4-2 | few | CASSHPEGGAEAFF | TGTGCCAGCAGCCACCCAGAGGGGGGCGCGGAAGCTTTCTTT
15 | TRBJ2-1 | TRBD2 | TRBV5-1 | - | CASSTDLAGTNEQLF | TGCGCCAGCAGCACCGATTTAGCGGGTACCAATGAGCAGCTCTTC
17 | TRBJ2-7 | TRBD1 | TRBV10-3 | - | CAISAPRSGTGSYEQYF | TGTGCCATCAGTGCCCCTCGATCCGGGACAGGCTCCTACGAGCAGTACTTC
13 | TRBJ2-7 | - | TRBV5-1 | many | CASSPDGTYEQYF | TGCGCCAGCAGCCCGGACGGGACCTACGAGCAGTACTTC
15 | TRBJ2-1 | TRBD2 | TRBV4-2 | - | CASSRTSGGALWQFF | TGTGCCAGCAGCCGAACTAGCGGGGGGGCCTTGTGGCAGTTCTTC
15 | TRBJ2-1 | - | TRBV4-2 | few | CASSQEKVTGNEQFF | TGTGCCAGCAGCCAAGAGAAGGTCACGGGAAATGAGCAGTTCTTC
12 | TRBJ1-2 | - | TRBV10-3 | few | CAISAGNYGYTF | TGTGCCATCAGTGCGGGGAACTATGGCTACACCTTC
13 | TRBJ2-7 | TRBD2 | TRBV25-1 | - | CASVSGTRNEQYF | TGTGCCAGCGTCTCCGGGACTAGAAACGAGCAGTACTTC
18 | TRBJ2-3 | TRBD2 | TRBV7-6 | - | CASRERGGLQRSADTQYF | TGTGCCAGCAGGGAGCGGGGGGGCCTTCAGCGTTCTGCAGATACGCAGTATTTT
18 | TRBJ2-7 | TRBD2 | TRBV4-2 | - | CASSQEGLAGTLNIEQYF | TGTGCCAGCAGCCAAGAGGGGCTAGCGGGGACCCTAAATATCGAGCAGTACTTC
17 | TRBJ2-7 | TRBD2 | TRBV7-9 | many | CASSSMPGLAVPYEQYF | TGTGCCAGCAGCTCCATGCCGGGACTAGCGGTCCCCTACGAGCAGTACTTC
14 | TRBJ2-5 | - | TRBV6-1 | few | CASSEGVAWETQYF | TGTGCCAGCAGTGAAGGGGTAGCTTGGGAGACCCAGTACTTC
15 | TRBJ1-3 | - | TRBV20-1 | - | CSARDPQGSGNTIYF | TGCAGTGCTAGAGATCCACAGGGCTCTGGAAACACCATATATTTT
15 | TRBJ2-2 | - | TRBV4-1 | - | CASRAGPMNTGELFF | TGCGCCAGCAGGGCGGGACCGATGAACACCGGGGAGCTGTTTTTT
15 | TRBJ2-4 | - | TRBV12-3/TRBV12-4 | - | CASSLAGVAKNIQYF | TGTGCCAGCAGTTTAGCGGGGGTGGCCAAAAACATTCAGTACTTC
19 | TRBJ1-2 | TRBD1 | TRBV10-3 | few | CAISVWVVTETGQGESYTF | TGTGCCATCAGTGTATGGGTTGTGACCGAAACGGGACAGGGGGAGAGCTACACCTTC
14 | TRBJ2-2 | TRBD1 | TRBV20-1 | - | CSVSGQMNTGELFF | TGCAGTGTTTCGGGACAGATGAACACCGGGGAGCTGTTTTTT
15 | TRBJ2-5 | TRBD2 | TRBV6-1 | medium-sized | CASRLSSGNQETQYF | TGTGCCAGCAGACTTTCTAGCGGTAACCAAGAGACCCAGTACTTC
12 | TRBJ2-5 | - | TRBV20-1 | - | CSARLSQETQYF | TGCAGTGCCAGACTATCTCAAGAGACCCAGTACTTC
14 | TRBJ1-4 | - | TRBV5-1 | few | CASSQDGVNEKLFF | TGCGCCAGCAGCCAGGATGGGGTTAATGAAAAACTGTTTTTT
12 | TRBJ2-1 | - | TRBV30 | - | CAWNPRIHEQFF | TGTGCCTGGAATCCCAGGATTCATGAGCAGTTCTTC
13 | TRBJ2-1 | - | TRBV3-1 | few | CASSQDTYNEQFF | TGTGCCAGCAGCCAAGATACTTACAATGAGCAGTTCTTC
14 | TRBJ1-1 | - | TRBV5-1 | many | CASRSGPESTEAFF | TGCGCCAGCAGGTCGGGACCGGAAAGCACTGAAGCTTTCTTT
13 | TRBJ2-1 | - | TRBV11-1 | - | CASSLFRSHEQFF | TGTGCCAGCAGCTTATTTAGAAGCCATGAGCAGTTCTTC
16 | TRBJ2-5 | TRBD1 | TRBV5-1 | - | CAGSWGDRGSQETQYF | TGCGCCGGCAGCTGGGGGGACAGGGGGTCCCAAGAGACCCAGTACTTC
13 | TRBJ1-5 | - | TRBV15 | - | CATSRDPGQPQHF | TGTGCCACCAGCAGAGATCCGGGTCAGCCCCAGCATTTT
15 | TRBJ1-2 | - | TRBV4-2 | - | CASSQDLQSNYGYTF | TGTGCCAGCAGCCAAGATCTACAGTCTAACTATGGCTACACCTTC
11 | TRBJ1-2 | - | TRBV28 | - | CASSFNHGYTF | TGTGCCAGCAGTTTTAACCATGGCTACACCTTC
16 | TRBJ2-7 | - | TRBV2 | - | CASSEEALDISDEQYF | TGTGCCAGCAGTGAAGAAGCCTTGGACATTTCGGACGAGCAGTACTTC
14 | TRBJ2-6 | - | TRBV5-1 | few | CASSFDSLPGVLTF | TGCGCCAGCAGCTTTGACTCGCTTCCCGGCGTCCTGACTTTC
13 | TRBJ1-1 | - | TRBV5-1 | few | CASSSTGNTEAFF | TGCGCCAGCAGCTCGACAGGTAACACTGAAGCTTTCTTT
13 | TRBJ2-5 | - | TRBV5-5 | - | CASSLEGQETQYF | TGTGCCAGCAGCTTGGAGGGGCAAGAGACCCAGTACTTC
14 | TRBJ1-4 | - | TRBV4-2 | - | CASSPGGTNEKLFF | TGTGCCAGCAGCCCGGGAGGGACTAATGAAAAACTGTTTTTT
13 | TRBJ1-3 | - | TRBV2 | few | CASRQNSGNTIYF | TGTGCCAGCAGGCAAAACTCTGGAAACACCATATATTTT
13 | TRBJ2-7 | - | TRBV20-1 | few | CGAPGTSSYEQYF | TGCGGTGCTCCTGGGACAAGCAGCTACGAGCAGTACTTC
11 | TRBJ2-7 | TRBD2 | TRBV10-3 | few | CATKTSDEQYF | TGTGCCACCAAAACTAGCGACGAGCAGTACTTC
17 | TRBJ2-1 | TRBD2 | TRBV4-3 | - | CASSQVRTSGSSNEQFF | TGCGCCAGCAGCCAAGTTCGGACTAGCGGGAGTTCCAATGAGCAGTTCTTC
15 | TRBJ1-5 | - | TRBV3-1 | - | CASSQDMARNQPQHF | TGTGCCAGCAGCCAAGATATGGCGCGCAATCAGCCCCAGCATTTT
17 | TRBJ2-4 | - | TRBV4-2 | - | CASSQGPRGLAKNIQYF | TGTGCCAGCAGCCAAGGACCGAGGGGACTAGCCAAAAACATTCAGTACTTC
14 | TRBJ2-7 | - | TRBV2 | few | CASRPSLQLGEQYF | TGTGCCAGCAGGCCCTCGTTGCAGCTGGGGGAGCAGTACTTC
14 | TRBJ2-7 | - | TRBV7-9 | - | CASSLAGRTYEQYF | TGTGCCAGCAGCTTAGCCGGACGGACCTACGAGCAGTACTTC
15 | TRBJ1-4 | - | TRBV4-1 | many | CASSQDGRKGEKLFF | TGCGCCAGCAGCCAAGATGGCCGTAAAGGGGAAAAACTGTTTTTT
18 | TRBJ2-5 | TRBD2 | TRBV5-1 | many | CASSKQTSGSGYQETQYF | TGCGCCAGCAGCAAACAGACTAGCGGGTCCGGGTACCAAGAGACCCAGTACTTC